This passage covers 24 T cell receptor beta chains from one sample sequenced in a study of T-cell reconstitution after alpha-beta-depleted transplantation in children. As it was prepared, the TCRbeta library received unique molecular identifiers. One entry per CDR3 protein results from TCRdb running MiXCR on the PCR reads. The data hold around 600,000 distinct CDR3 sequences, with about 15% observed a single time. The starting material was PBMCs from the stem cell graft donor, obtained from the stem cell graft. These receptors were taken from a human donor who donated a stem cell graft to a child with acute myeloid leukemia.

This chain links TRBV20-1 with TRBJ2-2; D gene ambiguous. This CDR3 contains 14 residues. Germline V gene lookup returns CDR1 DFQATT and CDR2 SNEGSKA (reference sequence). The ends were cut back, 5 bases at V and 0 bases at J, with 10 bases in the middle. This CDR3 reads CSAPADPNTGELFF. DNA for the CDR3: TGCAGTGCTCCAGCTGATCCGAACACCGGGGAGCTGTTTTTT.

The table lists this clonotype with a few counts. The V gene is TRBV12-3 or TRBV12-4, the J gene TRBJ2-1, with TRBD1 matching 9 bases. The CDR3 consists of 15 residues. Trimming at V came to 6 bases and at J to 7 bases, leaving 10 bases not matched to a gene. The CDR3, as DNA: TGTGCCAGCAGGGGACAGGGAGTACAAACTAATGAGCAGTTCTTC. Residues: CASRGQGVQTNEQFF.

CDR3 nucleotides: TGCAGTGCTATCACTCCCCGGGTGAAGGAGAGGGAGACCCAGTACTTC. It is translated as CSAITPRVKERETQYF. The J gene is TRBJ2-5, the V gene TRBV20-1; D gene uncertain. This CDR3 is 16 amino acids long. The V end was cut by 4 bases, the J end by 5 bases, with 23 bases between. The germline V gene has CDR1 DFQATT and CDR2 SNEGSKA (reference sequence).

A few counts support this clonotype. The J gene is TRBJ1-4, the V gene TRBV6-5; D gene ambiguous. V was cut by 2 bases and J by 5 bases, with 9 bases left in between. Per germline, CDR1 MNHEY and CDR2 SVGAGI. The CDR3 sequence is 14 residues long. The CDR3 loop is CASSYGVRNEKLFF. The CDR3 region has the DNA TGTGCCAGCAGTTACGGGGTGAGAAATGAAAAACTGTTTTTT.

The chain joins TRBV30 to TRBJ2-7; maybe TRBD1 (6 bases). In germline, CDR1 is GTSNPN, CDR2 SVGIG (reference sequence). This CDR3 is built from 15 residues. The ends were cut back, 0 bases at V and 3 bases at J, with 15 bases in the middle. The CDR3 region is CAWSVGRGPFYEQYF. DNA of the CDR3: TGTGCCTGGAGTGTAGGCAGGGGACCTTTCTACGAGCAGTACTTC.

This chain connects TRBV7-8 to TRBJ2-7; TRBD2 is a possible D gene (5 bases). The CDR3 has 15 amino acids. Germline V lookup: CDR1 SGHVS, CDR2 FQNEAQ. Trimming removed 5 bases at V and 0 bases at J, with 14 bases between. CDR3 bases: TGTGCCAGCAGCCGAGGGATTTCAAGCTCCTACGAGCAGTACGTC. Its protein product is CASSRGISSSYEQYV.

This clonotype was recorded once. This sequence joins TRBV5-1 and TRBJ1-1; possible D gene TRBD1, 6 bases. CDR1 and CDR2 (germline): SGHRS, YFSETQ. CDR3 size: 16 residues. The ends were cut back, 3 bases at V and 0 bases at J, with 15 bases in the middle. CDR3 nucleotides: TGCGCCAGCAGCTCCGCGGGGGGCTCGGTGAACACTGAAGCTTTCTTT. Its protein product is CASSSAGGSVNTEAFF.

The table lists this clonotype with many counts. The chain links TRBV10-3 to TRBJ2-7; D call uncertain. The CDR3 spans 14 residues. The V end lost 3 bases, the J end lost 5 bases, and 14 bases lay between the germline ends. Germline values: CDR1 ENHRY, CDR2 SYGVKD. Here the CDR3 DNA reads TGTGCCATCAGTGAAGGCCCCTTCCGGAACGAGCAGTACTTC. This sequence encodes CAISEGPFRNEQYF.

This clonotype occurred many times. The V gene is TRBV20-1, the J gene TRBJ1-5; 7 bases map to TRBD1. Germline CDR1 reads DFQATT; CDR2 reads SNEGSKA (reference sequence). The CDR3 loop spans 12 amino acids. Unmatched junction bases numbered 2, after V lost 3 bases and J lost 6 bases. CDR3 in amino acids: CSASPGGQPQHF. The CDR3, as DNA: TGCAGTGCTAGCCCAGGGGGTCAGCCCCAGCATTTT.

V usage is TRBV2 and J usage is TRBJ1-1, with 7 bases that match TRBD1. This CDR3 spans 15 amino acids. Trimming removed 6 bases from V and 5 bases from J; junction bases left unmatched: 12. Germline CDR1 is SNHLY and CDR2 is FYNNEI. CDR3 DNA sequence: TGTGCCAGCAGAAAACAACAGGGGATCGGAACTGAAGCTTTCTTT. Translating it yields CASRKQQGIGTEAFF.

This clonotype was seen ten or more times. The chain couples TRBV29-1 to TRBJ2-7, with D unresolved. The V end lost 2 bases, the J end lost 5 bases, and 10 bases lay between the germline ends. The CDR3 is made up of 12 amino acids. CDR1 is SQVTM, CDR2 ANQGSEA, per germline. DNA of the CDR3: TGCAGCGTTGAAATTGGTGGTGACGAGCAGTACGTC. Translation: CSVEIGGDEQYV.

The chain is built from TRBV7-9 and TRBJ1-2; D remains ambiguous. The germline V and J ends were trimmed by 1 base and 3 bases, with 15 bases remaining between them. The CDR3 contains 16 residues. Germline V gene lookup returns CDR1 SEHNR and CDR2 FQNEAQ (reference sequence). The CDR3 region is CASSLGSGVGYYGYTF. In DNA form, the CDR3 reads TGTGCCAGCAGCTTAGGATCCGGGGTGGGATACTATGGCTACACCTTC.

This clonotype was counted many times. The genes are TRBV29-1 and TRBJ2-5; D may be TRBD1 or TRBD2 (6 bases each). The CDR3 covers 13 residues. The V gene's germline CDR1 is SQVTM and CDR2 ANQGSEA. This CDR3 reads CSVGSGAQETQYF. The CDR3 bases are TGCAGTGTAGGGTCGGGGGCCCAAGAGACCCAGTACTTC.

The chain employs TRBV7-8 and TRBJ1-5; TRBD1 agrees at 8 bases. CDR1 and CDR2 (germline): SGHVS, FQNEAQ. V was pared by 5 bases and J by 5 bases, with 8 bases of the junction left unmatched. This CDR3 contains 15 residues. The CDR3 reads CASSGQGFPDQPQHF. The CDR3 region has the DNA TGTGCCAGCAGCGGACAGGGTTTCCCGGATCAGCCCCAGCATTTT.

The V gene is TRBV12-3 or TRBV12-4, the J gene TRBJ2-5; D is possibly TRBD2 (5 bases). Trimming took off 3 bases at V and 2 bases at J, with 13 bases between the two ends. This CDR3 comprises 15 residues. CDR3 protein: CASSFDGKDQETQYF. The CDR3 DNA follows: TGTGCCAGCAGTTTCGACGGGAAGGATCAAGAGACCCAGTACTTC.

The V gene is TRBV4-2, the J gene TRBJ2-7; the D gene could be TRBD1 or TRBD2 (5 bases each). CDR3 size: 15 residues. Germline-derived CDR1 and CDR2 are LGHNA and YNFKEQ. Trimming shortened V by 4 bases and J by 3 bases, and 16 bases separated the two germline ends. The CDR3 spells CASSPRRGQLYEQYF. CDR3 bases: TGTGCCAGCAGCCCCCGTCGGGGCCAACTCTACGAGCAGTACTTC.

This rearrangement joins TRBV4-2 to TRBJ1-5; 7 positions match TRBD1. J gave up 8 bases and V 2 bases, and 9 bases lay outside the gene matches. The germline V gene has CDR1 LGHNA and CDR2 YNFKEQ. The CDR3 is made up of 15 amino acids. This CDR3 is CASSQSSQGIKPQHF. CDR3 DNA sequence: TGTGCCAGCAGCCAATCTTCACAGGGGATTAAGCCCCAGCATTTT.

The gene calls are TRBV5-6 and TRBJ1-3; 7 bases line up with TRBD1. With 0 bases clipped from V and 5 bases from J, the junction kept 2 bases outside the gene matches. The CDR3 totals 14 residues. Germline V gene lookup returns CDR1 SGHDT and CDR2 YYEEEE. The CDR3 sequence: CASSLGGGRNTIYF. CDR3 nucleotide sequence: TGTGCCAGCAGCTTGGGAGGGGGCAGAAACACCATATATTTT.

This clonotype was recorded at least ten times. The gene calls are TRBV30 and TRBJ2-1, with 13 bases fitting TRBD2. Per germline, CDR1 GTSNPN and CDR2 SVGIG (reference sequence). This CDR3 contains 16 residues. V lost 3 bases, J lost 7 bases, and 9 bases stayed unmatched. The CDR3 loop is CAWSGWTSGGLNEQFF. The CDR3 DNA reads as TGTGCCTGGAGCGGGTGGACTAGCGGGGGTCTTAATGAGCAGTTCTTC.

This chain links TRBV6-2 or TRBV6-3 with TRBJ2-7; D remains unclear. V was trimmed by 4 bases and J by 3 bases, leaving 7 bases between them. The germline V gene has CDR1 MNHEY and CDR2 SVGEGT. There are 12 residues in the CDR3. The CDR3 protein is CASSSPLYEQYF. The CDR3, as DNA: TGTGCCAGCAGTTCCCCTCTCTACGAGCAGTACTTC.

The V and J genes are TRBV7-2 and TRBJ1-1, with a weak D call TRBD1 (5 bases). This CDR3 spans 16 amino acids. The germline V gene has CDR1 SGHTA and CDR2 FQGNSA. Trimming pared 6 bases from V and 1 base from J, leaving 18 bases between. The CDR3 DNA follows: TGTGCCAGCAGTTCCCACCCCGGGACGGGGAACACTGAAGCTTTCTTT. This gives the protein CASSSHPGTGNTEAFF.

This clonotype was counted between two and nine times. The J gene is TRBJ1-6, the V gene TRBV7-3; D gene uncertain. This CDR3 spans 14 amino acids. Trimming removed 0 bases from V and 9 bases from J, with 9 bases in between. Germline lookup yields CDR1 SGHTA and CDR2 FQGTGA. The CDR3 sequence is CASSLTTGASPLHF. DNA of the CDR3: TGTGCCAGCAGCTTAACTACGGGCGCTTCACCCCTCCACTTT. Full variable domain (missing parts from reference TRBV7-3 and TRBJ1-6): GAGVSQTPSNKVTEKGKYVELRCDPISGHTALYWYRQSLGQGPEFLIYFQGTGAADDSGLPNDRFFAVRPEGSVSTLKIQRTERGDSAVYLCASSLTTGASPLHFGNGTRLTVT.

This clonotype was seen repeatedly, ten times or more. The chain combines TRBV12-3 or TRBV12-4 with TRBJ1-1, with a tentative D call TRBD1 (5 bases). CDR3 length equals 15 residues. V was shortened by 6 bases and J by 1 base, with 15 bases between the two germline ends. This chain's CDR3 is CASSLNGGENTEAFF. DNA for the CDR3: TGTGCCAGCAGCCTGAACGGGGGAGAGAACACTGAAGCTTTCTTT.

This chain links TRBV12-3 or TRBV12-4 with TRBJ2-7; 8 nucleotides align to TRBD1. This CDR3 has 15 residues. The J segment lost 4 bases and the V segment lost 5 bases, leaving 10 bases of the junction unmatched. The CDR3 DNA follows: TGTGCCAGCAGTCCCCGGGACAGGTTTAATTACGAGCAGTACTTC. Its translation is CASSPRDRFNYEQYF.